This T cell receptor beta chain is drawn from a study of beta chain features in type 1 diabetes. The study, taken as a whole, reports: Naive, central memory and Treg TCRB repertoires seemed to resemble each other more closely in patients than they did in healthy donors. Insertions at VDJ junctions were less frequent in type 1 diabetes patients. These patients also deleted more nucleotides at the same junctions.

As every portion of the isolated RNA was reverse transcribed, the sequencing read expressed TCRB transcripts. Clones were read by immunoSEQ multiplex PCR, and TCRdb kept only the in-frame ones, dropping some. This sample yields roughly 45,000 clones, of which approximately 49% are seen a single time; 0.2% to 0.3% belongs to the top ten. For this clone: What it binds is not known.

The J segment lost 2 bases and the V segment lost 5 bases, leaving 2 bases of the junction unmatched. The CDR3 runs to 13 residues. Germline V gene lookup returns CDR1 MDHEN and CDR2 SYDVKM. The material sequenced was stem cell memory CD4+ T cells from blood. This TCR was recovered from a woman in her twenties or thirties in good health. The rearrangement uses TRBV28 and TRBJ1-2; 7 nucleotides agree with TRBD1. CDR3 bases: TGTGCCAGCAGTGGGACAGTGAACTATGGCTACACCTTC. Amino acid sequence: CASSGTVNYGYTF.